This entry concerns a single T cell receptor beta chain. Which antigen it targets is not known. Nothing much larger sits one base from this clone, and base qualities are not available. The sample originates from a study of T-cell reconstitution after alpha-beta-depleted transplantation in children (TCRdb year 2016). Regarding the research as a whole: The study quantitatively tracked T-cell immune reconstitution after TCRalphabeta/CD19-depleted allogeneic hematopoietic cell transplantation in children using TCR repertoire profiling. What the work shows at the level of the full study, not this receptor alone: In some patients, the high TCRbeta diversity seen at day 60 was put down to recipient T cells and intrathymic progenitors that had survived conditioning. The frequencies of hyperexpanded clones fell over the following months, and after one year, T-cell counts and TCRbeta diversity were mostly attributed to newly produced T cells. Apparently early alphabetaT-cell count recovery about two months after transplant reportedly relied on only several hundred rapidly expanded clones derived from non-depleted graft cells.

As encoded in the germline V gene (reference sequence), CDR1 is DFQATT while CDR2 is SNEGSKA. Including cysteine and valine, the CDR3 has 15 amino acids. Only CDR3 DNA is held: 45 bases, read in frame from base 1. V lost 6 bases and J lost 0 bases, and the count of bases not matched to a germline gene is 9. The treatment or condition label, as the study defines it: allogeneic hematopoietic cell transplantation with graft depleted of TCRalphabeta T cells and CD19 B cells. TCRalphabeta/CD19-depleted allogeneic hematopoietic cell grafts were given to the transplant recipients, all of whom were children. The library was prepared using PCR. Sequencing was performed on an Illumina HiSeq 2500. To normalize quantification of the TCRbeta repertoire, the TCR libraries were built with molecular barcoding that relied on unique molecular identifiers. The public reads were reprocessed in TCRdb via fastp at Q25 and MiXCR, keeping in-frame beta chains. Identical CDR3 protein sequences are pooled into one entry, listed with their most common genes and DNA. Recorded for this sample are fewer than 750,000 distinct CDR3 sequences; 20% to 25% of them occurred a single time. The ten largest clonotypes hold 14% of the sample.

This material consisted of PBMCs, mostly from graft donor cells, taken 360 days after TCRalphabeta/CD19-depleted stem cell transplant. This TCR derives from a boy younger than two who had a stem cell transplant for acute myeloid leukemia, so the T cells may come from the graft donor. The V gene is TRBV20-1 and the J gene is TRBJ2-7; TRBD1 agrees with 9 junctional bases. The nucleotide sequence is TGCAGTGCCCCCCCGGGACAGGGAGGCTCCTACGAGCAGTACGTC. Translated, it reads CSAPPGQGGSYEQYV.